This is a list of T cell receptor beta chains from one sample in a study of blood T cell repertoires in COVID-19. Produced via immunoSEQ multiplex PCR; TCRdb's table is partial and in-frame only. The sample records about 73,000 clones, 85% to 90% being singletons. Sample: peripheral blood. These receptors all come from a man older than 75 with acute or convalescent COVID-19. CDR3s include the opening cysteine and the closing phenylalanine or tryptophan. A D gene is named only where the DNA matches it firmly. Clone size is stated in some rows and not others, as once, few, many or a class when expanded.

>TRBJ1-5|15|once|TRBV19|TRBD1
TGTGCCAGTATGACGACAGGACAGGGGGATCAGCCCCAGCATTTT
CASMTTGQGDQPQHF
>TRBJ2-5|13|.|TRBV7-2|.
TGTGCCAGCAGCTTAGCTTTTCTAGAGACCCAGTACTTC
CASSLAFLETQYF
>TRBJ1-1|14|.|TRBV9|TRBD1
TGTGCCAGCAGCGTGCGGGACAGGAACACTGAAGCTTTCTTT
CASSVRDRNTEAFF
>TRBJ1-4|17|.|TRBV2|.
TGTGCCAGCAGTGCCGGGAACCGGGGAGCAACTAATGAAAAACTGTTTTTT
CASSAGNRGATNEKLFF
>TRBJ1-1|13|.|TRBV29-1|.
TGCAGCGCAGCCGAAACAGGGTCCACTGAAGCTTTCTTT
CSAAETGSTEAFF
>TRBJ2-7|13|.|TRBV5-1|.
TGCGCCAGCAGCTTGGGAGCGCGATACGAGCAGTACTTC
CASSLGARYEQYF
>TRBJ2-1|16|.|TRBV4-1|.
TGCGCCAGCAGCCAAGATTATAAGAGTTCCTACAATGAGCAGTTCTTC
CASSQDYKSSYNEQFF
>TRBJ1-2|14|.|TRBV10-2|.
TGCGCCAGCAGTGTAATCAGGGGAGAGGATGGCTACACCTTC
CASSVIRGEDGYTF
>TRBJ2-3|15|once|TRBV7-9|TRBD1
TGTGCCAGCAGCGCGCCGGGACAGGGGGTAGATACGCAGTATTTT
CASSAPGQGVDTQYF
>TRBJ2-7|14|.|TRBV6-5|.
TGTGCCAGCAGTCAATTTAGGGGAGGCTACGAGCAGTACTTC
CASSQFRGGYEQYF
>TRBJ1-5|14|few|TRBV2|.
TGTGCCAGCAGATCGGGACTGGGCAATCAGCCCCAGCATTTT
CASRSGLGNQPQHF
>TRBJ1-3|15|.|TRBV5-5|.
TGTGCCAGCAGCTCTTCAGGGGTTCCTGGAAACACCATATATTTT
CASSSSGVPGNTIYF
>TRBJ2-5|18|.|TRBV27|TRBD2
TGTGCCAGCAGTTTAGGCCCCCGACTAGCGGGGGTGCGGGAGACCCAGTACTTC
CASSLGPRLAGVRETQYF
>TRBJ1-4|14|.|TRBV2|TRBD1
TGTGCCAGCAGTGAACAGGGGGGAAATGAAAAACTGTTTTTT
CASSEQGGNEKLFF
>TRBJ2-1|17|.|TRBV29-1|TRBD2
TGCAGCGTTGGCACCCTTAGCGGGATAACTTCCTACAATGAGCAGTTCTTC
CSVGTLSGITSYNEQFF
>TRBJ2-5|15|.|TRBV2|.
TGTGCCAGCAGCACCCTGGGCGGACAGCAAGAGACCCAGTACTTC
CASSTLGGQQETQYF
>TRBJ1-1|15|.|TRBV9|.
TGTGCCAGCAGCGGGAGGGCAGCAGCGAACACTGAAGCTTTCTTT
CASSGRAAANTEAFF
>TRBJ2-3|14|.|TRBV6-5|TRBD1
TGTGCCAGCAGGGACAGGGGGCTCACAGATACGCAGTATTTT
CASRDRGLTDTQYF
>TRBJ2-7|14|.|TRBV6-2/TRBV6-3|.
TGTGCCAGCAGTTTCGGCAGCGCTACCTACGAGCAGTACTTC
CASSFGSATYEQYF
>TRBJ2-7|15|.|TRBV21-1|.
TGTGCCAGCAGCAAAGACAGGGATCCATCGGACGAGCAGTACTTC
CASSKDRDPSDEQYF
>TRBJ2-1|12|.|TRBV7-9|.
TGTGCCAGCAGCCGACAGGACAATGAGCAGTTCTTC
CASSRQDNEQFF
>TRBJ2-5|16|.|TRBV15|TRBD2
TGTGCCACCATCAAGACTAGCGGGGGGTACCAAGAGACCCAGTACTTC
CATIKTSGGYQETQYF
>TRBJ2-7|15|.|TRBV5-6|TRBD1
TGTGCCAGCAGGACAGGGGGTCCGGACTCCTACGAGCAGTACTTC
CASRTGGPDSYEQYF
>TRBJ1-4|14|once|TRBV5-1|TRBD1
TGCGCCAGCAGCACCGGACAGGGGGGAGAAAAACTGTTTTTT
CASSTGQGGEKLFF
>TRBJ2-1|13|.|TRBV2|TRBD2
TGTGCCAGCGGGGAGGGCCGGTACAATGAGCAGTTCTTC
CASGEGRYNEQFF
>TRBJ2-5|15|.|TRBV7-3|TRBD2
TGTGCCAGCAGCTTGGTAGCGGGAGGGGGAGAGACCCAGTACTTC
CASSLVAGGGETQYF
>TRBJ1-2|14|.|TRBV9|.
TGTGCCAGCAGCGTAGAGGTGGGGCCCTATGGCTACACCTTC
CASSVEVGPYGYTF
>TRBJ1-4|16|.|TRBV5-4|.
TGTGCCAGCAGCTTGGCCCCCAGTGCAACTAATGAAAAACTGTTTTTT
CASSLAPSATNEKLFF
>TRBJ1-2|12|.|TRBV30|.
TGTGCCTGGAGTTACGAGTCCCCTGGCTACACCTTC
CAWSYESPGYTF
>TRBJ1-1|11|.|TRBV5-6|TRBD1
TGTGCCAGCAGCTACCAGGACAGGCGCATCTTT
CASSYQDRRIF
>TRBJ2-3|13|.|TRBV29-1|.
TGCAGCGTTGAGGGCCTTAGCACAGATACGCAGTATTTT
CSVEGLSTDTQYF